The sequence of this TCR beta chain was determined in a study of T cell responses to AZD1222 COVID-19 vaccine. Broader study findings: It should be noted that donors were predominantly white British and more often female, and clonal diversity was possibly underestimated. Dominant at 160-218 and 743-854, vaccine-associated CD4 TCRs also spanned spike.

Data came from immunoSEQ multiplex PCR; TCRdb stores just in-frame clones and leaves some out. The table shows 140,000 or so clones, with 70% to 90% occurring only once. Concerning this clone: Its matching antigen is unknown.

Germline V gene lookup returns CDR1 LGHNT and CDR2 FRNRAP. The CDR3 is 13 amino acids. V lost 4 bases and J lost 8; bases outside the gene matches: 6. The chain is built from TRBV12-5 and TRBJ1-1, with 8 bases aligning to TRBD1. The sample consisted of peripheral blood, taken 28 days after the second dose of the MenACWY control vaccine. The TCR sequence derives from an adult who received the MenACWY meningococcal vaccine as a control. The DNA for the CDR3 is TGTGCTAGTGGTTCACGACAGGGGAGCGAAGCTTTCTTT. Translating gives CASGSRQGSEAFF.